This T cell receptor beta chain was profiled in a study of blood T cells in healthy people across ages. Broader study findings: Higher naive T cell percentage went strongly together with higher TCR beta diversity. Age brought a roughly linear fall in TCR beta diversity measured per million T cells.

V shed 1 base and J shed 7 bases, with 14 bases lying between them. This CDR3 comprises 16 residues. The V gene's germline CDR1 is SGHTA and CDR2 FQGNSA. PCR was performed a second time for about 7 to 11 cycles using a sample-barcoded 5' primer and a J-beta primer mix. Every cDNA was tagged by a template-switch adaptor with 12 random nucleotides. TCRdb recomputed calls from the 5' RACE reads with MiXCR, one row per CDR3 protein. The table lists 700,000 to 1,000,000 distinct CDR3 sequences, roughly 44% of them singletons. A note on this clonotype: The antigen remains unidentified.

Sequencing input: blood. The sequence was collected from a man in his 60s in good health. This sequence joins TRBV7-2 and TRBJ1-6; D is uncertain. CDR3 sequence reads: CASSLEIRQWNSPLHF. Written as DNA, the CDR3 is TGTGCCAGCAGCTTAGAAATACGGCAGTGGAATTCACCCCTCCACTTT.